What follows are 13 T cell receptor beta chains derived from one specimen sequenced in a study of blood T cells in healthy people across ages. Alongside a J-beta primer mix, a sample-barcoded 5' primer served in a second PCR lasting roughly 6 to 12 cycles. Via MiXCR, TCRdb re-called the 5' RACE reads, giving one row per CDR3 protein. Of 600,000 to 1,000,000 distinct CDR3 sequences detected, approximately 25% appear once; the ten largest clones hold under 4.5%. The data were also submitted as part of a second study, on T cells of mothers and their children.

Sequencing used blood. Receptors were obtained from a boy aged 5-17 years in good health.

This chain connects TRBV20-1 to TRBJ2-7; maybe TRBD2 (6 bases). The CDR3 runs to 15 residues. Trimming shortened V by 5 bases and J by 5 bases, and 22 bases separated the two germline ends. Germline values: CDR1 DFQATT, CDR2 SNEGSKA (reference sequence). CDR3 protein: CSARRLGGVDDEQYF. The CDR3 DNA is TGCAGTGCTCGACGATTAGGCGGGGTTGATGACGAGCAGTACTTC.

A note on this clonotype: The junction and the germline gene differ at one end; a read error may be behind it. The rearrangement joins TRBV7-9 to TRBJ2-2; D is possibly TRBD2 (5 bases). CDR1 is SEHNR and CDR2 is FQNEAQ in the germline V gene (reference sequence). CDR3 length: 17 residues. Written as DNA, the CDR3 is TGTGCCAGCAGCTCACTTGGGGAAGGACTTTACACCGGGGAGATGTTTTTT. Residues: CASSSLGEGLYTGEMFF.

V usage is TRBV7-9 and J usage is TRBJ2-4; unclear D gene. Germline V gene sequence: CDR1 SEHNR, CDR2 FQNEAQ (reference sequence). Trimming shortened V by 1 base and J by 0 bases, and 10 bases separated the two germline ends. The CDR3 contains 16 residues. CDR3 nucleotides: TGTGCCAGCAGCTTAGTCACAGTTCTAGCCAAAAACATTCAGTACTTC. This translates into CASSLVTVLAKNIQYF.

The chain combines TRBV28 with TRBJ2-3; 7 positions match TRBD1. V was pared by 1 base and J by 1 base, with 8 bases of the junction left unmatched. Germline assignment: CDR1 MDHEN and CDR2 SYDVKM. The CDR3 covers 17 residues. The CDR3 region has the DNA TGTGCCAGCAGTTTATTTCAGAATAGGGGGCGCACAGATACGCAGTATTTT. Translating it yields CASSLFQNRGRTDTQYF.

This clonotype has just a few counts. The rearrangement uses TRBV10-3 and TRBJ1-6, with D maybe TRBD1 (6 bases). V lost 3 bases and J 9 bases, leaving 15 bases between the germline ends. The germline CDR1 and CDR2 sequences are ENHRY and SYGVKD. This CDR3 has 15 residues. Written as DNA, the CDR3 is TGTGCCATCAGTGATGTTGGGGGGCGCGGTTCACCCCTCCACTTT. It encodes CAISDVGGRGSPLHF.

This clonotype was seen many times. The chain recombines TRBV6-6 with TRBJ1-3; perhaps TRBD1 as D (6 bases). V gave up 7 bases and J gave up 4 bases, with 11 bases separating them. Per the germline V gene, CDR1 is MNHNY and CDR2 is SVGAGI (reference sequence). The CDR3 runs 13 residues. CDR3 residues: CASNTGSGNTIYF. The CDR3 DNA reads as TGTGCCAGCAATACAGGGTCAGGAAACACCATATATTTT.

CDR3 DNA: TGTGCCAGCAGTTTAGCGGGGGGCGTTAACACCGGGGAGCTGTTTTTT. This codes for CASSLAGGVNTGELFF. The chain recombines TRBV27 with TRBJ2-2; 8 bases line up with TRBD2. CDR3 length equals 16 residues. Germline V gene data show CDR1 as MNHEY and CDR2 as SMNVEV (reference sequence). The V gene end was trimmed by 2 bases and the J gene end by 2 bases; junction bases not matched to a gene: 4.

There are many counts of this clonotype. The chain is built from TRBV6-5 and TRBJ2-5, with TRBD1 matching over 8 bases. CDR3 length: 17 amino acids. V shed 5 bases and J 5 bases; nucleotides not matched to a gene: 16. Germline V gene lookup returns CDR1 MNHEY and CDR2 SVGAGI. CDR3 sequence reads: CASSPIPRTGNSETQYF. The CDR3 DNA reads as TGTGCCAGCAGTCCCATCCCTAGGACAGGGAATTCGGAGACCCAGTACTTC.

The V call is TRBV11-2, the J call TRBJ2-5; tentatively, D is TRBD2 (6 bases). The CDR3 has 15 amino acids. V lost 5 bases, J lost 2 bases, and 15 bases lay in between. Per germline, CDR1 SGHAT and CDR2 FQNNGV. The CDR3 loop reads CASSPWPGEQETQYF. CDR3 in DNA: TGTGCCAGCAGCCCATGGCCGGGAGAACAAGAGACCCAGTACTTC.

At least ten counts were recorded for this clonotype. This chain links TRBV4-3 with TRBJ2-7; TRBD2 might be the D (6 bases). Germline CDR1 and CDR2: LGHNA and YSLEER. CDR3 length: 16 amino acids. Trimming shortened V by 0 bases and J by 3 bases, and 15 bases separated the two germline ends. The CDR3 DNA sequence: TGCGCCAGCAGCCAAGACGAGGCGGGGCGGTACTACGAGCAGTACTTC. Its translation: CASSQDEAGRYYEQYF.

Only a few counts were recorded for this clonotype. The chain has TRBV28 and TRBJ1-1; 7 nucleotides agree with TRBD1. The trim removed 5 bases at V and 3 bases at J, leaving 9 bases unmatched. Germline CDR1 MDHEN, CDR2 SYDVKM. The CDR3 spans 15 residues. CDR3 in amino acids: CASSPILTGDTEAFF. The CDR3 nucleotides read TGTGCCAGCAGTCCCATACTCACAGGGGACACTGAAGCTTTCTTT.

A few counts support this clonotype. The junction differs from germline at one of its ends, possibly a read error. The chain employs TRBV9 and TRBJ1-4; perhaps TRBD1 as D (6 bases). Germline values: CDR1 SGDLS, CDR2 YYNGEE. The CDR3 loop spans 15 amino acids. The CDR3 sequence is CASSVTGGLNEKLFF. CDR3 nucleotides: TGTGCCAGCAGCGTGACAGGCGGCCTTAATGAGAAACTGTTTTTT. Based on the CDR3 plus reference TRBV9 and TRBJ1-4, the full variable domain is DSGVTQTPKHLITATGQRVTLRCSPRSGDLSVYWYQQSLDQGLQFLIQYYNGEERAKGNILERFSAQQFPDLHSELNLSSLELGDSALYFCASSVTGGLNEKLFFGSGTQLSVL.

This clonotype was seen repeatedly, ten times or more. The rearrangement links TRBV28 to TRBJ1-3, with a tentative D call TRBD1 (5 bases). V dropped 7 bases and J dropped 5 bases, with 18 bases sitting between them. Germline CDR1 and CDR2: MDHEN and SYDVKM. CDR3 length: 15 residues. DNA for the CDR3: TGTGCCAGCACCGCGAGGGACTCCCCTAGAAACACCATATATTTT. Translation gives CASTARDSPRNTIYF.